This section outlines one T cell receptor beta chain sequence together with its context. The sample originates from a study of blood T cell repertoires in COVID-19. The CDR3 runs 12 residues. V dropped 6 bases and J dropped 8 bases, with 11 bases sitting between them. Using immunoSEQ multiplex PCR, the repertoire was profiled, and TCRdb retains in-frame clones only, with some absent. The table records 87,000 or so clones, roughly 76% of them present only once. The TCR originated in a woman of 80 years or more with active or convalescent COVID-19. Sample: peripheral blood. The rearrangement links TRBV12-3 or TRBV12-4 to TRBJ2-1; no clear D. CDR3 protein: CASSDSDHEQFF. Here the CDR3 DNA reads TGTGCCAGCAGCGACTCTGACCATGAGCAGTTCTTC.